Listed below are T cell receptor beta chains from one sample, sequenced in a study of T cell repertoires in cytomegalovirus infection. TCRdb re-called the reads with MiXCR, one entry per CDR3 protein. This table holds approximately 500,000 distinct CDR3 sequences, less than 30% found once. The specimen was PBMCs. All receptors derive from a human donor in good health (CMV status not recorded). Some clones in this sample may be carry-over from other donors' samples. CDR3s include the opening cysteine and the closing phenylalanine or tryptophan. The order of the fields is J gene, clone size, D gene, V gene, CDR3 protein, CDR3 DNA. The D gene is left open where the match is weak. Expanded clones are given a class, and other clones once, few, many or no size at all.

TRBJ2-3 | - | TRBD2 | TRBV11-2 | CASSPGLAGPYDISDTQYF | TGTGCCAGCAGCCCGGGACTAGCGGGGCCCTACGACATATCAGATACGCAGTATTTT
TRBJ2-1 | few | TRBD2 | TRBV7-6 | CASSPRLAGEQFF | TGTGCCAGCAGCCCTCGACTAGCGGGAGAGCAGTTCTTC
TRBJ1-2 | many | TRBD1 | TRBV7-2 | CASSSDRDGYTF | TGTGCCAGCAGCTCAGACAGGGACGGCTACACCTTC
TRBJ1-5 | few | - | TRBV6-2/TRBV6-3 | CASSERSEPQHF | TGTGCCAGCAGCGAGCGCTCAGAGCCCCAGCATTTT
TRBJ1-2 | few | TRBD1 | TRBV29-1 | CSVDRGYGYTF | TGCAGCGTCGACAGGGGCTATGGCTACACCTTC
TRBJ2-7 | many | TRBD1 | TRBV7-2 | CASSWDRINYEQYF | TGTGCCAGCAGCTGGGACAGAATAAACTACGAGCAGTACTTC
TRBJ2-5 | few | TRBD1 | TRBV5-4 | CASSLGQGSGQETQYF | TGTGCCAGCAGCCTAGGACAGGGTTCTGGTCAAGAGACCCAGTACTTC
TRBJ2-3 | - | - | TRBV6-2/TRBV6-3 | CASSYPSFDTQYF | TGTGCCAGCAGTTATCCGTCTTTCGATACGCAGTATTTT
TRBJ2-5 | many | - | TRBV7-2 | CASGKRPEETQYF | TGTGCCAGCGGCAAAAGGCCCGAAGAGACCCAGTACTTC
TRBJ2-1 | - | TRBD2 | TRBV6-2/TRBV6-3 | CASSTPSGRALADNEQFF | TGTGCCAGCAGTACCCCTAGCGGGAGGGCCCTCGCGGACAATGAGCAGTTCTTC
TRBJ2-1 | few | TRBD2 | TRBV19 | CASSIARRTSGHNEQFF | TGTGCCAGTAGTATAGCTCGTAGGACTAGCGGGCACAATGAGCAGTTCTTC
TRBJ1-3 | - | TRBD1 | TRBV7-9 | CASSDRQGHYSGNTIYF | TGTGCCAGCAGCGACCGACAGGGCCACTACTCTGGAAACACCATATATTTT
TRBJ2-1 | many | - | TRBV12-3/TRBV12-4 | CASSSGNSYNEQFF | TGTGCCAGCAGTTCGGGTAATTCTTACAATGAGCAGTTCTTC
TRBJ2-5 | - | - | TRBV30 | CAWSPSAETQYF | TGTGCCTGGAGCCCCTCCGCGGAGACCCAGTACTTC
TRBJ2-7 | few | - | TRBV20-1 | CSASPKGSGYEQYF | TGCAGTGCTAGCCCTAAGGGTAGCGGCTACGAGCAGTACTTC
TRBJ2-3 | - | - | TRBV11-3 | CASRKDSSVADTQYF | TGTGCCAGCAGGAAGGACAGCTCGGTCGCAGATACGCAGTATTTT
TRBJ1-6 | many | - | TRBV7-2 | CASSSQTGQNSPLHF | TGTGCCAGCAGCTCCCAGACAGGCCAAAATTCACCCCTCCACTTT
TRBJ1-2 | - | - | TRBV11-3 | CASSSQWRDGYTF | TGTGCCAGCAGCTCCCAGTGGAGGGATGGCTACACCTTC
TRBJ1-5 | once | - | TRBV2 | CAKGGNINQPQHF | TGTGCCAAGGGCGGGAACATAAATCAGCCCCAGCATTTT
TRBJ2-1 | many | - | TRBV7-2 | CASSYHGILVFNEQFF | TGTGCCAGCAGCTACCACGGCATTCTGGTTTTCAATGAGCAGTTCTTC
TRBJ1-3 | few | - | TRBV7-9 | CASSLSPPVDTIYF | TGTGCCAGCAGCTTATCGCCCCCGGTGGACACCATATATTTT
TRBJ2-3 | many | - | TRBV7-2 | CASSRTGPSTDTQYF | TGTGCCAGCAGCCGGACTGGCCCTAGCACAGATACGCAGTATTTT
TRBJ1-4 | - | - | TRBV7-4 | CASSPPQDGAGEKLFF | TGTGCCAGCAGCCCCCCCCAGGACGGTGCAGGTGAAAAACTGTTTTTT
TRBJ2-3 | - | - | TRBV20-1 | CSAPLVGFTDTQYF | TGCAGTGCTCCCTTGGTGGGCTTCACAGATACGCAGTATTTT
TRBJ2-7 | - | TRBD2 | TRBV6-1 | CASSEGTSGLYYEQYF | TGTGCCAGCAGTGAAGGGACTAGCGGCCTCTACTACGAGCAGTACTTC
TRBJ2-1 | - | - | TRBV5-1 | CASRSDWEYNEQFF | TGCGCCAGCCGGTCGGACTGGGAATACAATGAGCAGTTCTTC
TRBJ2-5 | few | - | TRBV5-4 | CASSSKDSEETQYF | TGTGCCAGCAGCTCCAAGGACAGCGAAGAGACCCAGTACTTC
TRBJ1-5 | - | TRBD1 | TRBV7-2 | CASSQGGSAQHF | TGTGCCAGCAGCCAGGGGGGGTCTGCCCAGCATTTT
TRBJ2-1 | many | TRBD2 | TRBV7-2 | CASSLLGTSARPSSYNEQFF | TGTGCCAGCAGCTTATTGGGGACTAGCGCCCGACCGAGCTCCTACAATGAGCAGTTCTTC
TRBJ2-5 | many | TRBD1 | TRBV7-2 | CASSLGQGSRETQYF | TGTGCCAGCAGCTTAGGACAGGGTTCGAGAGAGACCCAGTACTTC
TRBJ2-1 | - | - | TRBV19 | CASRVGGIDEQFF | TGTGCCAGTAGAGTAGGGGGGATCGATGAGCAGTTCTTC
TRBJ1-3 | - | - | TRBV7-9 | CASSSGTRWNTIYF | TGTGCCAGCAGCTCAGGGACGCGGTGGAACACCATATATTTT
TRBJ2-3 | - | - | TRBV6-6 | CASSEAGASDTQYF | TGTGCCAGCAGTGAGGCAGGAGCCTCAGATACGCAGTATTTT
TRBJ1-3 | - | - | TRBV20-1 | CSARDSGGGSRNTIYF | TGCAGTGCTAGGGATTCGGGGGGGGGATCTCGGAACACCATATATTTT
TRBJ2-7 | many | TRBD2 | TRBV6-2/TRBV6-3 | CASNGNTGTSGSYEQYF | TGTGCCAGCAACGGCAATACCGGGACTAGCGGGTCCTACGAGCAGTACTTC
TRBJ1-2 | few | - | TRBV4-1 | CASRLTFSNYGYTF | TGCGCCAGCAGACTCACATTTTCCAACTATGGCTACACCTTC
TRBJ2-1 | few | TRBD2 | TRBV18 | CASSPWTSGRGGYNEQFF | TGTGCCAGCTCACCATGGACTAGCGGGAGAGGGGGGTACAATGAGCAGTTCTTC
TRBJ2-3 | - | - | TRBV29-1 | CSVFSDTQYF | TGCAGCGTTTTCTCAGATACGCAGTATTTT
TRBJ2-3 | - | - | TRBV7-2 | CASSLSRDLGTDTQYF | TGTGCCAGCAGCTTGTCCCGGGACCTGGGCACAGATACGCAGTATTTT
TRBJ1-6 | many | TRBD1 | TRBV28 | CASSTGQDKNSPLHF | TGTGCCAGCAGTACGGGACAGGATAAAAATTCACCCCTCCACTTT
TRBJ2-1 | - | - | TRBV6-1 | CASRDGGVNEQFF | TGTGCCAGCAGGGATGGGGGCGTGAATGAGCAGTTCTTC
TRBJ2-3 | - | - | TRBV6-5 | CASSYFERADTQYF | TGTGCCAGCAGTTACTTTGAGCGCGCAGATACGCAGTATTTT
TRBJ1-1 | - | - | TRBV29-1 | CSVYPGGGTEAFF | TGCAGCGTTTACCCTGGAGGTGGAACTGAAGCTTTCTTT
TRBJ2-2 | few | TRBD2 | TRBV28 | CASSALAGVINTGELFF | TGTGCCAGCAGTGCGTTAGCGGGAGTAATTAACACCGGGGAGCTGTTTTTT
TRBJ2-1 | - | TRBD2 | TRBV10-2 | CASSEGLAVNEQFF | TGCGCCAGCAGTGAGGGACTAGCGGTTAATGAGCAGTTCTTC
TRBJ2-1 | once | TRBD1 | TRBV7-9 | CASSLDRGYNEQFF | TGTGCCAGCAGCTTAGACAGGGGCTACAATGAGCAGTTCTTC
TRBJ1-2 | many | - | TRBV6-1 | CASSERPNYGYTF | TGTGCCAGCAGTGAGAGGCCGAACTATGGCTACACCTTC
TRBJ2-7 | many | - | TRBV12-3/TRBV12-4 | CASSLYLPGASSYEQYF | TGTGCCAGCAGTTTATACCTCCCCGGGGCGAGCTCCTACGAGCAGTACTTC